This TCR beta chain comes out of a study of blood T cells in healthy people across ages (dated by TCRdb to 2013 to 2016). In terms of the full investigation: In model experiments, template switching captured roughly one uniquely barcoded TCR beta cDNA molecule for every two T cells. To track age-related changes in TCR beta repertoire diversity, the study relied on deep sequencing normalized with unique cDNA molecular identifiers. Donors were grouped into four age groups: young (average 16 years), middle-aged (about 40), aged (roughly 67) and long-lived (roughly 80). To avoid experimental bias, donors of different ages were randomly spread across the sequencing lanes. Two additional independent replicas of 1 million unique cDNA reads from the same blood draw were analyzed for two donors (one aged 18 to 30 and one aged 80 or older). The paper's findings and limits, for the study overall: There was a strong correlation between observed TCR beta diversity and the percentage of naive T cells measured by flow cytometry. Total diversity estimates from one million sequenced T cells were considered lower bounds and underestimates. As age increased, observed TCR beta diversity per million T cells dropped in a roughly linear way, and a significant reduction was already evident by age 40. The CMV infection status of donors was not known, potentially confounding age-related changes in expanded clonotypes. Since profiling was done on bulk unsorted PBMCs, naive and antigen-experienced compartments could not be conclusively compared. Compared with the aged group, the long-lived group had more naive CD4+ T cells, fewer expanded clones and increased TCR diversity, suggesting age selection.

Remarks on this clonotype: The antigen it recognizes is unknown. No much larger clone is present one base from it, and per-base qualities are unavailable.

CDR1 and CDR2 are read off the germline V gene as SGHRS and YFSETQ. The CDR3 starts with the cysteine, ends with the phenylalanine, and has 15 residues. The only DNA kept is the CDR3, 45 bases in frame from the first base. Trimming costs V 4 bases and J 6 bases, and their ends lie 18 bases apart. The receptor library was made with 5' RACE. The sequencing machine was an Illumina HiSeq 2500. The second PCR ran for about 7 to 11 cycles and used a J-beta primer mix along with a sample-barcoded 5' primer. A template-switch 5' adaptor carrying 12 random nucleotides introduced a unique molecular identifier onto each TCR beta cDNA molecule. Each sample yielded at least 3 million CDR3-containing paired-end reads. First-strand cDNA was synthesized from all RNA with the Mint cDNA synthesis kit, primed by a TRBC-specific oligonucleotide. Following uracil-DNA glycosylase treatment, a first 18-cycle PCR with universal primers M1SS and BC2_uni_R was performed on all cDNA. On the study's bioinformatics: Each sample was normalized by randomly selecting 1 million high-quality reads, each carrying a distinct molecular identifier. Reads with shared molecular identifiers were discarded instead of being binned into consensus sequences. CDR3 identification, clonotype clustering and error correction used MiTCR with a Q25 quality threshold and the strictest error-elimination algorithm. A nonparametric unseen species model with Euler transformation was used to estimate a lower bound on total TCR beta diversity. TCRdb passed the public sequencing reads through fastp at Q25 and MiXCR, retaining productive beta sequences. Records with the same CDR3 protein are collapsed into one entry carrying the most frequent genes and DNA. These V and J calls originate from TCRdb's pipeline instead of the authors' own analysis. For this sample the table gives about a million distinct CDR3 sequences, of which around 48% were detected only once. The ten top clones hold under 15% of the sample.

The 40 or so donors, aged about 6 to 100 years, were systemically healthy Caucasian individuals from Russia. Each donor gave ten milliliters of peripheral blood, drawn into EDTA-treated Vacutainer tubes. PBMCs were isolated by Ficoll-Paque density-gradient centrifugation, with at least 7 million obtained per sample. Total RNA was extracted from PBMCs with Trizol reagent, with at least 6 micrograms obtained per sample. For every donor, flow cytometry on a PBMC aliquot measured the percentage of naive CD45RAhigh/CD27high T cells. Sequencing was performed on blood. The TCR sequence derives from a man aged 25 to 40 in good health. Recombination connected TRBV5-1 to TRBJ2-3; the D gene assignment is ambiguous. The base sequence is TGCGCCAGCAGCCCCGGGCCCCTCCCCGCGGATACGCAGTATTTT. Its protein reads: CASSPGPLPADTQYF.